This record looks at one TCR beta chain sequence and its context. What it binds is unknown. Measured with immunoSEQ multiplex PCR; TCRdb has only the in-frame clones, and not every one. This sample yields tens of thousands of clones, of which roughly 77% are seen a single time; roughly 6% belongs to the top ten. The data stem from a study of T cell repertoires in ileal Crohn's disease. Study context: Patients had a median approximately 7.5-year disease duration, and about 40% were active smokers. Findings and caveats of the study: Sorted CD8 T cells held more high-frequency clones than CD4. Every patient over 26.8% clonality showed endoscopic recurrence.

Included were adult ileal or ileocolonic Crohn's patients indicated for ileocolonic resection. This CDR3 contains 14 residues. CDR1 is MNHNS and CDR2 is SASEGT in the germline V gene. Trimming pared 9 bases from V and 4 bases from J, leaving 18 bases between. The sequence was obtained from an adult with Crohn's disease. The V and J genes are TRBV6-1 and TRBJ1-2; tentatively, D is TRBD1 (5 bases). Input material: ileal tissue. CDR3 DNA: TGTGCCAGTGAAAGGGGAAAGGGCCGCTATGGCTACACCTTC. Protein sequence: CASERGKGRYGYTF.